This T cell receptor beta chain was sequenced during a study of CD8 T cells in ankylosing spondylitis. Study results and caveats: Disease-linked clones were reportedly significantly enriched in matched ankylosing spondylitis synovial fluid.

The CDR3 is made up of 14 amino acids. J was trimmed by 4 bases and V by 3 bases; bases with no gene match: 6. In making TCR beta libraries, quantitative 5'-RACE with molecular barcodes was used. TCRdb passed the 5' RACE reads through MiXCR, listing each CDR3 protein once. The profile shows roughly 230,000 distinct CDR3 sequences, roughly 8.2% of them singletons. On this clonotype itself: Its specificity is unknown.

The chain carries TRBV12-3 or TRBV12-4 and TRBJ2-7; TRBD2 matches at 7 bases. The clonotype originates from a female donor with ankylosing spondylitis or in good health (not recorded which). Sequencing was carried out using blood, either unsorted or a sorted T cell fraction (not recorded which). CDR3 nucleotides: TGTGCCAGCAGTTTTGGGGGGGGTCGGTACGAGCAGTACTTC. As protein: CASSFGGGRYEQYF.